The present T cell receptor (beta chain) was sequenced within a study of molecular identifiers for immune sequencing clone quantification. The germline gives CDR1 MNHEY, CDR2 SMNVEV (reference sequence). The V end was cut by 7 bases, the J end by 1 base, with 12 bases between. The CDR3 length is 14 residues. Remarks on this clonotype: Its antigen is as yet unknown.

General study points: Whereas naive cells kept under 1% of molecules in clones above 20 RNA copies, such clones held over 98% in effectors.

TCRdb reprocessed the PCR reads via MiXCR and lists one record per CDR3 protein. Counted here are some 320,000 distinct CDR3 sequences, about a fifth occurring once; the ten biggest clones make up approximately 0.83%. The receptor's source is a human donor in good health. Some libraries in this study had Jurkat cell RNA spiked in. The chain is built from TRBV27 and TRBJ2-3; no definite D call. Sequencing was done on a sample of naive CD8+ T cells from blood, with Jurkat cell RNA spiked in. Subset noted: FACS-sorted CD8+CD4-CCR7+CD45RA+ naive T cells. The CDR3 here is CASNPPLGTDTQYF. Here the CDR3 DNA reads TGTGCCAGCAACCCCCCCCTTGGCACAGATACGCAGTATTTT.